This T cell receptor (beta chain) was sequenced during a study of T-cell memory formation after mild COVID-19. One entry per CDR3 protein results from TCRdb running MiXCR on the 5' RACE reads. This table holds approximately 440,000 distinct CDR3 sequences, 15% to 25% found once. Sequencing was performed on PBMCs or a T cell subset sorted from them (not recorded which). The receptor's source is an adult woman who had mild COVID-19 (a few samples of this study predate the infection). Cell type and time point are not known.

The CDR3 DNA is TGTGCCAGCAGTTCCTTGGCAGGGGAGGAGAATGAGCAGTTCTTC. Translation gives CASSSLAGEENEQFF. This chain joins TRBV12-3 or TRBV12-4 and TRBJ2-1; TRBD1 or TRBD2 may be the D gene (6 bases each). CDR3 length equals 15 residues. V dropped 4 bases and J dropped 7 bases, with 17 bases sitting between them.